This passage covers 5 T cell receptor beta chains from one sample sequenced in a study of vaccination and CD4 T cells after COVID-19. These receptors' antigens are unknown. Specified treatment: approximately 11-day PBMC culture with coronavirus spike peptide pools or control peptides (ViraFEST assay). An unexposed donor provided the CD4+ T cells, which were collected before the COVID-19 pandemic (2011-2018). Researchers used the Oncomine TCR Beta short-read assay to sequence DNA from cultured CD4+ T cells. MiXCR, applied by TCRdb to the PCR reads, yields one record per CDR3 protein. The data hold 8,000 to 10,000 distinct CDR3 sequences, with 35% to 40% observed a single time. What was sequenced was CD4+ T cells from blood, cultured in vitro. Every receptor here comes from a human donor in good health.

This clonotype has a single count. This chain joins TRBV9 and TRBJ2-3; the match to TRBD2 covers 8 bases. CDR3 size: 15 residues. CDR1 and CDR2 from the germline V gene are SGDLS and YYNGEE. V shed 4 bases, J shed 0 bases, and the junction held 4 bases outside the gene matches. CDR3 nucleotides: TGTGCCAGCAGCCTACGGACTAGCAGCACAGATACGCAGTATTTT. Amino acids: CASSLRTSSTDTQYF.

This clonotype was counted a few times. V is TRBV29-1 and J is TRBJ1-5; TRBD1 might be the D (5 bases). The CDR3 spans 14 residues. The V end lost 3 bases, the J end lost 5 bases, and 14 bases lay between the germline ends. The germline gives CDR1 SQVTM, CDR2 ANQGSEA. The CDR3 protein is CSVEYQGRDQPQHF. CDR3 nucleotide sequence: TGCAGCGTTGAGTACCAGGGTAGGGATCAGCCCCAGCATTTT.

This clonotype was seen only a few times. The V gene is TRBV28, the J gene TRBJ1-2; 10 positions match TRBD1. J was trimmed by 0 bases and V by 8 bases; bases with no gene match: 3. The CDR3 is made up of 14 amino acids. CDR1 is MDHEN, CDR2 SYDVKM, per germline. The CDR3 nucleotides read TGTGCCAGCGACAGGGGGCCACCTAACTATGGCTACACCTTC. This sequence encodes CASDRGPPNYGYTF.

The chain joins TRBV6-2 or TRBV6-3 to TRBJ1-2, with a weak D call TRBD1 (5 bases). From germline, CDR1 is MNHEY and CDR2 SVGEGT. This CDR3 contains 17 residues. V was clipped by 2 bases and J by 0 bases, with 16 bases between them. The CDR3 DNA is TGTGCCAGCAGTTACCCTGTTCGGGGACTCACTAACTATGGCTACACCTTC. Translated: CASSYPVRGLTNYGYTF.

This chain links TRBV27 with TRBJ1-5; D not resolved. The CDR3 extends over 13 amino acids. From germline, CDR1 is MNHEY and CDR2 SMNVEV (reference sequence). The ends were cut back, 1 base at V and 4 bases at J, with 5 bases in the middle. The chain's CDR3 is CASSLLPNQPQHF. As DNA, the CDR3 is TGTGCCAGCAGTTTATTACCGAATCAGCCCCAGCATTTT.